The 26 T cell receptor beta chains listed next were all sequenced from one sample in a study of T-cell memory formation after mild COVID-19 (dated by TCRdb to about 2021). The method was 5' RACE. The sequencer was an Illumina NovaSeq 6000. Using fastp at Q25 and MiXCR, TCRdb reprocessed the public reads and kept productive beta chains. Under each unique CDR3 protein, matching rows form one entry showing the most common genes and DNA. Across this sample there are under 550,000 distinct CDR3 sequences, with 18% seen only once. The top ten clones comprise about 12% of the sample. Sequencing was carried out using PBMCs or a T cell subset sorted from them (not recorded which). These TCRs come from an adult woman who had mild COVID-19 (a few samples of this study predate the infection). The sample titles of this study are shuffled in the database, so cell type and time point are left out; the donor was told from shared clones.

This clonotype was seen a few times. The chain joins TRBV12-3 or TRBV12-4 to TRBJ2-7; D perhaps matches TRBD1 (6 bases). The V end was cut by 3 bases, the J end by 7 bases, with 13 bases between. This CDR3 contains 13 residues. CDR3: CASSFLGAGEQYF. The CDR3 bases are TGTGCCAGCAGTTTTTTGGGGGCCGGGGAGCAGTACTTC.

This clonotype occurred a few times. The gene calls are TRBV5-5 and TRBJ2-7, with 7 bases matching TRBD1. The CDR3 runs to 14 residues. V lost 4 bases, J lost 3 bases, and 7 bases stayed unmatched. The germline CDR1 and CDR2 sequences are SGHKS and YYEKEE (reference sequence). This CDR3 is CASSVPGQHYEQYF. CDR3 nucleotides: TGTGCCAGCAGCGTACCGGGACAGCACTACGAGCAGTACTTC. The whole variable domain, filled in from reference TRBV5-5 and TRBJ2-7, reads DAGVTQSPTHLIKTRGQQVTLRCSPISGHKSVSWYQQVLGQGPQFIFQYYEKEERGRGNFPDRFSARQFPNYSSELNVNALLLGDSALYLCASSVPGQHYEQYFGPGTRLTVT.

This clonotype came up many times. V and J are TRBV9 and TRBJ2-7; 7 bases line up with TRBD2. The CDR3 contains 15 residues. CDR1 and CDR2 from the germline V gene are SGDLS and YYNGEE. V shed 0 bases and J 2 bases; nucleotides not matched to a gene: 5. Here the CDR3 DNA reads TGTGCCAGCAGCGTAGAGGGTAGCGGGCCCTACGAGCAGTACTTC. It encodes CASSVEGSGPYEQYF. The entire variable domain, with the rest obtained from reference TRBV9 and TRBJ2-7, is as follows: DSGVTQTPKHLITATGQRVTLRCSPRSGDLSVYWYQQSLDQGLQFLIQYYNGEERAKGNILERFSAQQFPDLHSELNLSSLELGDSALYFCASSVEGSGPYEQYFGPGTRLTVT.

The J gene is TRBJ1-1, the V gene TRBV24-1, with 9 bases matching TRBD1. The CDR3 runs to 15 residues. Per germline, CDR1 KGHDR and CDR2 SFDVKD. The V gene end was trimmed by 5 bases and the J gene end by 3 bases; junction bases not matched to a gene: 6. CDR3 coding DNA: TGTGCCACCAGTGCCGGGACAGGGTGGGACACTGAAGCTTTCTTT. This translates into CATSAGTGWDTEAFF.

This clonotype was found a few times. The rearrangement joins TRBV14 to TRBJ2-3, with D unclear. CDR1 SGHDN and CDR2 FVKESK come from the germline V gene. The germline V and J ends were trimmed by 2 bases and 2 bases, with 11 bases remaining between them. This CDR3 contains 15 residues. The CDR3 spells CASSQQLSPTDTQYF. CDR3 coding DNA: TGTGCCAGCAGCCAACAATTATCGCCCACAGATACGCAGTATTTT. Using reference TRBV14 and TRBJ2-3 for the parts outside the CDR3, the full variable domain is EAGVTQFPSHSVIEKGQTVTLRCDPISGHDNLYWYRRVMGKEIKFLLHFVKESKQDESGMPNNRFLAERTGGTYSTLKVQPAELEDSGVYFCASSQQLSPTDTQYFGPGTRLTVL.

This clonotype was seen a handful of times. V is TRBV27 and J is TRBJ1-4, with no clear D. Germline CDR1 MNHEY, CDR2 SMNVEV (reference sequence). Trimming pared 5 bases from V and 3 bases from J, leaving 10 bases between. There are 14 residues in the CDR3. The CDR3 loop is CASSPALANEKLFF. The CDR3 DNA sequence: TGTGCCAGCAGTCCAGCGTTGGCTAATGAAAAACTGTTTTTT.

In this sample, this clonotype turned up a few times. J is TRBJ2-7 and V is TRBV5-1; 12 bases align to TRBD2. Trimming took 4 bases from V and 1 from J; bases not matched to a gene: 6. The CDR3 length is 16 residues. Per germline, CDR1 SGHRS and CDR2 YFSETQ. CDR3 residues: CASSKRLAGVSYEQYF. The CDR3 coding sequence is TGCGCCAGCAGCAAGAGACTAGCGGGAGTGTCCTACGAGCAGTACTTC.

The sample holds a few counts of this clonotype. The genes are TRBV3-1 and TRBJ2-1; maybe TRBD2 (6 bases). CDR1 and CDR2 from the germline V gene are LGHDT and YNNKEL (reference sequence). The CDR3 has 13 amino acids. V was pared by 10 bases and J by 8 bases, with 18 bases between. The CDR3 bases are TGTGCCACCCACAGCGGGCCTCGGGATGAGCAGTTCTTC. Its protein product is CATHSGPRDEQFF.

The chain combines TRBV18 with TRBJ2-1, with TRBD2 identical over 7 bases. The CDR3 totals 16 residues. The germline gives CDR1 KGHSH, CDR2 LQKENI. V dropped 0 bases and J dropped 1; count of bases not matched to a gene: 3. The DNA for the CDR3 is TGTGCCAGCTCACCACCACGCGGGAGTTCCTACAATGAGCAGTTCTTC. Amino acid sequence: CASSPPRGSSYNEQFF. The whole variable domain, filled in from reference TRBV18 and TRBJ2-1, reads NAGVMQNPRHLVRRRGQEARLRCSPMKGHSHVYWYRQLPEEGLKFMVYLQKENIIDESGMPKERFSAEFPKEGPSILRIQQVVRGDSAAYFCASSPPRGSSYNEQFFGPGTRLTVL.

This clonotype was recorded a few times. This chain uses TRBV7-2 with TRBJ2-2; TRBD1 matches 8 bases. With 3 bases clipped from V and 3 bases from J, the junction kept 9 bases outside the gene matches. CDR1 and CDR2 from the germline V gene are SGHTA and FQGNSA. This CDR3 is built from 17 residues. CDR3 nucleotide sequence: TGTGCCAGCAGCTTGTTGGCACAGGGGGAAGACACCGGGGAGCTGTTTTTT. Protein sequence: CASSLLAQGEDTGELFF. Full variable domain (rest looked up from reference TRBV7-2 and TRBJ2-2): GAGVSQSPSNKVTEKGKDVELRCDPISGHTALYWYRQSLGQGLEFLIYFQGNSAPDKSGLPSDRFSAERTGGSVSTLTIQRTQQEDSAVYLCASSLLAQGEDTGELFFGEGSRLTVL.

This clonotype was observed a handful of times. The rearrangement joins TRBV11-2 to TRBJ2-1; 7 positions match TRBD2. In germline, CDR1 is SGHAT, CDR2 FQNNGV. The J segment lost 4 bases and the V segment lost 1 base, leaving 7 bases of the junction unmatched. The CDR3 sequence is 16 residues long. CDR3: CASSLGLLAAYNEQFF. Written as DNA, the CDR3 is TGTGCCAGCAGCTTAGGATTGCTAGCGGCGTACAATGAGCAGTTCTTC.

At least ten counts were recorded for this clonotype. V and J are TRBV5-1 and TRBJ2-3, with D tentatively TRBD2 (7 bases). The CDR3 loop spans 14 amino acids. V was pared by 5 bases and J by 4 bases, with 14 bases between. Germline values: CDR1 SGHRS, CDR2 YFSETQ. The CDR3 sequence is CASRSQGRADTQYF. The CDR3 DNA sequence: TGCGCCAGCAGGTCGCAGGGGAGGGCAGATACGCAGTATTTT.

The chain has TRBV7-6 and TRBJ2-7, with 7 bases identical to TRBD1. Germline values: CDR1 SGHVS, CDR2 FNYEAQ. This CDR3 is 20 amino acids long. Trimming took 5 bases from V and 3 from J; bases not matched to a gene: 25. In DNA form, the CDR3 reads TGTGCCAGCAGCCTGAAGACAGATTCTCCGGGACAGAGGCCCCTCTACGAGCAGTACTTC. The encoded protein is CASSLKTDSPGQRPLYEQYF.

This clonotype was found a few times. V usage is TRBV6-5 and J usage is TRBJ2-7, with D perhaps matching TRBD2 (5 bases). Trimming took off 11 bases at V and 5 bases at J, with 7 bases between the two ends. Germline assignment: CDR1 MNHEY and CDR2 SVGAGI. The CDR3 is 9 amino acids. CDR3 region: CAGLNEQYF. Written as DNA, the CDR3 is TGTGCCGGACTGAACGAGCAGTACTTC.

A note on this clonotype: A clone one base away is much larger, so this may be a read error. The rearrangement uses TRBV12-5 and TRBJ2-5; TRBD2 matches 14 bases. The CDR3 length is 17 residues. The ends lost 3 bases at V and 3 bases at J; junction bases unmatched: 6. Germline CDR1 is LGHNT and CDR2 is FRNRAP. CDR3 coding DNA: TGTGCTAGTGGTTTTCTCCGGACTAGCGGGGGGAAAGAGACCCAGTACTTC. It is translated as CASGFLRTSGGKETQYF. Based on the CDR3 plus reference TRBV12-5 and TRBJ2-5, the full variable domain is DARVTQTPRHKVTEMGQEVTMRCQPILGHNTVFWYRQTMMQGLELLAYFRNRAPLDDSGMPKDRFSAEMPDATLATLKIQPSEPRDSAVYFCASGFLRTSGGKETQYFGPGTRLLVL.

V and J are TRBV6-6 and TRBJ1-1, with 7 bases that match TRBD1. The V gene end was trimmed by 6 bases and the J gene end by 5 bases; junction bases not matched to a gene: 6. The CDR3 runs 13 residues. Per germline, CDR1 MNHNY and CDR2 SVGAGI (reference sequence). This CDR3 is CASREKTGTEAFF. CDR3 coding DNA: TGTGCCAGCAGGGAAAAGACAGGGACTGAAGCTTTCTTT.

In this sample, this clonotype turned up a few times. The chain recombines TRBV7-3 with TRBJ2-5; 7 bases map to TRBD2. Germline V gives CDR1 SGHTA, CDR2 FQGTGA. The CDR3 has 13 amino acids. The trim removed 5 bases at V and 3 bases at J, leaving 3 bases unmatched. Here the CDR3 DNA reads TGTGCCAGCAGCCGGGGGGTAGAAGAGACCCAGTACTTC. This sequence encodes CASSRGVEETQYF.

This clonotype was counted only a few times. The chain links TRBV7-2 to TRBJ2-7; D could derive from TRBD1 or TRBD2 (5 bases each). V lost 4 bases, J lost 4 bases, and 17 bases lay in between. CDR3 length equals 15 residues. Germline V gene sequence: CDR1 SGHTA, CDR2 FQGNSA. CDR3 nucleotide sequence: TGTGCCAGCAGCTCCCTCGGGACGGGTAATTACGAGCAGTACTTC. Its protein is CASSSLGTGNYEQYF.

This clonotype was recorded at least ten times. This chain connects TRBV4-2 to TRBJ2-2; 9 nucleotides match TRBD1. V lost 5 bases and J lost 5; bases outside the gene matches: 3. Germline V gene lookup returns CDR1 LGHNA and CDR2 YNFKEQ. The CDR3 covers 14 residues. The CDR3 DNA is TGTGCCAGCAGCTTGGACAGGGGAACCGGGGAGCTGTTTTTT. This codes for CASSLDRGTGELFF.

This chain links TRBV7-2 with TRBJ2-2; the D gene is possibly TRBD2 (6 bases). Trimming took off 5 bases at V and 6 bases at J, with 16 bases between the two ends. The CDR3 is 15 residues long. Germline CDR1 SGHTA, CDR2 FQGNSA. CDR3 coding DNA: TGTGCCAGCAGCCCGCGGGCGACTAGTCCCGGGGAGCTGTTTTTT. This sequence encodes CASSPRATSPGELFF.

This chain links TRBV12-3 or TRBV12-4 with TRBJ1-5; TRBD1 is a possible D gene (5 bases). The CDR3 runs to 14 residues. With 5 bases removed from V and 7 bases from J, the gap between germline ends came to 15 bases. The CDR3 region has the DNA TGTGCCAGCAGTCCGGGCAGGGTAATCCAGCCCCAGCATTTT. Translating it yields CASSPGRVIQPQHF.

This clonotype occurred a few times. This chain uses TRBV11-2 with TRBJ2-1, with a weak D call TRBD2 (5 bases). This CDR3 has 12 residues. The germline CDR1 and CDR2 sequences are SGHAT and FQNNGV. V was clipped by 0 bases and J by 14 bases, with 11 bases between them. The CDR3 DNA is TGTGCCAGCAGCTTAGAACTGGCTAGCAAGTTCTTC. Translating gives CASSLELASKFF.

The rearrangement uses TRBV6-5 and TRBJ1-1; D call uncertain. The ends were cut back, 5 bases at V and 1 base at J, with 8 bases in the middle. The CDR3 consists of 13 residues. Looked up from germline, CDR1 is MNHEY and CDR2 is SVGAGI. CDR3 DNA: TGTGCCAGCAGTACCAGGCCGAACACTGAAGCTTTCTTT. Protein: CASSTRPNTEAFF.

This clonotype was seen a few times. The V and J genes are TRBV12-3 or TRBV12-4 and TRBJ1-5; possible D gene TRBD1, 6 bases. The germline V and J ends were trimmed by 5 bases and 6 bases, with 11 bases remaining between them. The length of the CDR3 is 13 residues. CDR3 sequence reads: CASSETGIQPQHF. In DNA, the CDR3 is TGTGCCAGCAGTGAAACAGGGATTCAGCCCCAGCATTTT.

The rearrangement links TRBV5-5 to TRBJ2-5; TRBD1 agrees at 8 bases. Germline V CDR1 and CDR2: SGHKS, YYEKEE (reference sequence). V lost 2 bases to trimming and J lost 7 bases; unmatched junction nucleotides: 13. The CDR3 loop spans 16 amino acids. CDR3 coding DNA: TGTGCCAGCAGCTTTAGGACAGGGATAACTCAACTGACCCAGTACTTC. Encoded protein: CASSFRTGITQLTQYF.

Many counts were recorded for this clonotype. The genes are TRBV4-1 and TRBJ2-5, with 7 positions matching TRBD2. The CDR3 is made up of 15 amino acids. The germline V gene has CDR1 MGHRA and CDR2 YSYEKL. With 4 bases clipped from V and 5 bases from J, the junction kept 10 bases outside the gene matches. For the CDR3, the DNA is TGCGCCAGCAGCCTAGCGGGCATGAGTTCGGAGACCCAGTACTTC. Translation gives CASSLAGMSSETQYF.